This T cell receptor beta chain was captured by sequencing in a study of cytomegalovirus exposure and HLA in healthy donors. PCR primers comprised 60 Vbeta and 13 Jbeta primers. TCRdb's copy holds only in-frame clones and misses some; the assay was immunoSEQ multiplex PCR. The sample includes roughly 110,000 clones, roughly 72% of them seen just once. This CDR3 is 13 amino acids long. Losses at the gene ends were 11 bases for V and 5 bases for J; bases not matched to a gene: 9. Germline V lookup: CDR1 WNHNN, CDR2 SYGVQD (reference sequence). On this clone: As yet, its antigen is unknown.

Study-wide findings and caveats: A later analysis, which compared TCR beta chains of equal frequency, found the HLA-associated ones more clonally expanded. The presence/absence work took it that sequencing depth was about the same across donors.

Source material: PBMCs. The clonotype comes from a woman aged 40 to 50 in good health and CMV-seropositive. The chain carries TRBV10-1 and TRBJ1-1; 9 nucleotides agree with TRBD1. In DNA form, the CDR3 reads TGCGCCGCACCGGGACAGGGAAGAACTGAAGCTTTCTTT. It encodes CAAPGQGRTEAFF.